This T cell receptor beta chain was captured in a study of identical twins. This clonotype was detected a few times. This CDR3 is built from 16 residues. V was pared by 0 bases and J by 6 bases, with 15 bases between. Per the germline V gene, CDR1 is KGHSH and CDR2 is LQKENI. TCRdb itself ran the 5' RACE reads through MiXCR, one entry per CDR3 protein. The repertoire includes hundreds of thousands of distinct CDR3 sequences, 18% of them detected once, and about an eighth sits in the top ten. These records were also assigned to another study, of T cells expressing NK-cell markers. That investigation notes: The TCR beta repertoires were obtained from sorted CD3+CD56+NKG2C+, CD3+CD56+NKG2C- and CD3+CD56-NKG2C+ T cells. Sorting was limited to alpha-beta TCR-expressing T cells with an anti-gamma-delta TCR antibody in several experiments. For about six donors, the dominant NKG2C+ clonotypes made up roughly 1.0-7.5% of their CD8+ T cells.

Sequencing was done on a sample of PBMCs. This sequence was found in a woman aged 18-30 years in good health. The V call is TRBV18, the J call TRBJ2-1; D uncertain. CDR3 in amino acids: CASSPPGFRAFNEQFF. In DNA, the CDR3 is TGTGCCAGCTCACCACCGGGATTCCGAGCCTTCAATGAGCAGTTCTTC.